The rows below give T cell receptor beta chains drawn from one sample of a study of T cell responses to AZD1222 COVID-19 vaccine. The repertoire was sequenced with immunoSEQ multiplex PCR; TCRdb's copy has only in-frame clones and lacks some. The sample has 100,000 to 150,000 clones; around 86% are singletons. The sequenced sample was peripheral blood, obtained on day 0 of AZD1222 vaccination. These receptors were obtained from an adult in good health. The CDR3 runs from the conserved cysteine through the conserved F or W. The D gene is left open where the match is weak. Clone size is not always given. Where it is, it says once, few, many or a class for expanded clones.

v_gene: TRBV10-2; len: 15; d_gene: NA; abundance: NA; j_gene: TRBJ2-5; CDR3nt: TGCGCCAGCAGACCCGAAACGACAGTTTTGGAGACCCAGTACTTC; CDR3aa: CASRPETTVLETQYF
v_gene: TRBV5-1; len: 14; d_gene: TRBD1; abundance: many; j_gene: TRBJ2-3; CDR3nt: TGCGCCAGCAGGGGACAGGGGGCTACAGATACGCAGTATTTT; CDR3aa: CASRGQGATDTQYF
v_gene: TRBV27; len: 14; d_gene: NA; abundance: NA; j_gene: TRBJ2-3; CDR3nt: TGTGCCAGCAGTTTGGTGGGGCAGGGGGATACGCAGTATTTT; CDR3aa: CASSLVGQGDTQYF
v_gene: TRBV2; len: 10; d_gene: NA; abundance: NA; j_gene: TRBJ1-1; CDR3nt: TGTGCCAGCGAACTACTTCAGGCTTTCTTT; CDR3aa: CASELLQAFF
v_gene: TRBV7-2; len: 15; d_gene: NA; abundance: NA; j_gene: TRBJ1-3; CDR3nt: TGTGCCAGCAGCTTAGGGTCCTTCTCTGGAAACACCATATATTTT; CDR3aa: CASSLGSFSGNTIYF
v_gene: TRBV29-1; len: 13; d_gene: TRBD1; abundance: NA; j_gene: TRBJ1-1; CDR3nt: TGCAGCGGTACCCGGGACAGGGACACTGAAGCTTTCTTT; CDR3aa: CSGTRDRDTEAFF
v_gene: TRBV3-1/TRBV3-2; len: 11; d_gene: NA; abundance: NA; j_gene: TRBJ2-1; CDR3nt: TGTGCCAGCAGCCAGTCAGATGAGCAGTTCTTC; CDR3aa: CASSQSDEQFF
v_gene: TRBV7-2; len: 14; d_gene: TRBD2; abundance: NA; j_gene: TRBJ2-7; CDR3nt: TGTGCCAGCAGCTTAGCGGGAGGGTACTACGAGCAGTACTTC; CDR3aa: CASSLAGGYYEQYF
v_gene: TRBV6-5; len: 14; d_gene: NA; abundance: NA; j_gene: TRBJ1-2; CDR3nt: TGTGCCAGCGGTTGGGGTATGGGTAACTATGGCTACACCTTC; CDR3aa: CASGWGMGNYGYTF
v_gene: TRBV6-6; len: 15; d_gene: NA; abundance: once; j_gene: TRBJ2-1; CDR3nt: TGTGCCAGCAGTTATTCCGAGATCTCCTACAATGAGCAGTTCTTC; CDR3aa: CASSYSEISYNEQFF
v_gene: TRBV10-1; len: 12; d_gene: NA; abundance: NA; j_gene: TRBJ2-3; CDR3nt: TGCGCCAGCAGCCCTGAGGGGGATACGCAGTATTTT; CDR3aa: CASSPEGDTQYF
v_gene: TRBV19; len: 14; d_gene: NA; abundance: NA; j_gene: TRBJ2-2; CDR3nt: TGTGCCAGTACCTTCCTCACAGGGCCCGGGGAGCTGTTTTTT; CDR3aa: CASTFLTGPGELFF
v_gene: TRBV9; len: 16; d_gene: NA; abundance: NA; j_gene: TRBJ1-1; CDR3nt: TGTGCCAGCAGCCGAAAGTGGACAGAAATGAACACTGAAGCTTTCTTT; CDR3aa: CASSRKWTEMNTEAFF
v_gene: TRBV4-1; len: 14; d_gene: TRBD1; abundance: once; j_gene: TRBJ1-1; CDR3nt: TGCGCCAGCAGCGAGGGGGCCGCGAACACTGAAGCTTTCTTT; CDR3aa: CASSEGAANTEAFF
v_gene: TRBV5-8; len: 12; d_gene: NA; abundance: once; j_gene: TRBJ1-5; CDR3nt: TGTGCCAGCAGCTTGCAGGATACGCCCCAGCATTTT; CDR3aa: CASSLQDTPQHF
v_gene: TRBV30; len: 13; d_gene: NA; abundance: NA; j_gene: TRBJ2-2; CDR3nt: TGTGCCTGGAGTCTCCAGGGGACCGGGGAGCTGTTTTTT; CDR3aa: CAWSLQGTGELFF
v_gene: TRBV6-1; len: 17; d_gene: TRBD1; abundance: NA; j_gene: TRBJ2-3; CDR3nt: TGTGCCAGCAGTGCCAAGGACAGGGGACATCGCACAGATACGCAGTATTTT; CDR3aa: CASSAKDRGHRTDTQYF
v_gene: TRBV5-8; len: 16; d_gene: NA; abundance: NA; j_gene: TRBJ1-2; CDR3nt: TGTGCCAGCATCGTGAGACCAGGGGTCGTGGTGTATGGCTACACCTTC; CDR3aa: CASIVRPGVVVYGYTF
v_gene: TRBV27; len: 16; d_gene: NA; abundance: NA; j_gene: TRBJ2-6; CDR3nt: TGTGCCAGCAGTTTAATTCCGGGGACTGGGGCCAACGTCCTGACTTTC; CDR3aa: CASSLIPGTGANVLTF
v_gene: TRBV5-8; len: 14; d_gene: TRBD2; abundance: few; j_gene: TRBJ2-3; CDR3nt: TGTGCCAGCAGCTTGGCCGGGAGGTGGGATACGCAGTATTTT; CDR3aa: CASSLAGRWDTQYF
v_gene: TRBV11-3; len: 14; d_gene: NA; abundance: NA; j_gene: TRBJ2-2; CDR3nt: TGTGCCAGCAGCCCCTACTCGGGTACCGGGGAGCTGTTTTTT; CDR3aa: CASSPYSGTGELFF
v_gene: TRBV30; len: 11; d_gene: NA; abundance: NA; j_gene: TRBJ1-2; CDR3nt: TGTGCCCTCACTCAGGGCTATGGCTACACCTTC; CDR3aa: CALTQGYGYTF
v_gene: TRBV11-2; len: 16; d_gene: NA; abundance: NA; j_gene: TRBJ2-5; CDR3nt: TGTGCCAGCAGCTTAGATCCCCGCAAAGGGGGTGTGTACCAGTACTTC; CDR3aa: CASSLDPRKGGVYQYF
v_gene: TRBV4-1; len: 15; d_gene: NA; abundance: NA; j_gene: TRBJ1-2; CDR3nt: TGCGCCAGCAGCCTTAAAATCGGGGCGGGTGCTGGCTACACCTTC; CDR3aa: CASSLKIGAGAGYTF
v_gene: TRBV7-2; len: 12; d_gene: NA; abundance: NA; j_gene: TRBJ1-5; CDR3nt: TGTGCCAGCAGCTCGGGCTATCAGCCCCAGCATTTT; CDR3aa: CASSSGYQPQHF
v_gene: TRBV19; len: 13; d_gene: NA; abundance: NA; j_gene: TRBJ1-1; CDR3nt: TGTGCCAGTAGTTGGGGGGAGGGCACTGAAGCTTTCTTT; CDR3aa: CASSWGEGTEAFF
v_gene: TRBV6-1; len: 17; d_gene: NA; abundance: few; j_gene: TRBJ2-2; CDR3nt: TGTGCCAGCAGTGAAGACCTCGGGACACCGAACACCGGGGAGCTGTTTTTT; CDR3aa: CASSEDLGTPNTGELFF
v_gene: TRBV7-3; len: 13; d_gene: NA; abundance: NA; j_gene: TRBJ2-7; CDR3nt: TGTGCCAGCAGCTTCGACAGGGAGGGGGAGCAGTACTTC; CDR3aa: CASSFDREGEQYF